This T cell receptor (beta chain) originates from a study of OX40 agonist ivuxolimab in advanced cancers. Broader study findings: Some nonresponders additionally presented with little normalized T-cell clonal expansion. CD8+ T cells (on average) carried more expanded clones than CD4+ T cells. No determination was made of the antigen specificity of the expanded peripheral T cells.

About this clone: Its antigen is undetermined.

Trimming at V came to 7 bases and at J to 8 bases, leaving 5 bases not matched to a gene. The germline gives CDR1 MNHNY, CDR2 SVGAGI (reference sequence). The CDR3 has 13 residues. Profiled with immunoSEQ multiplex PCR; TCRdb holds only in-frame clones, not every one. The repertoire has around 95,000 clones, around 92% of them found once; the top ten carry around 0.3%. The source material was CD4+ or CD8+ T cells sorted from blood, sampled in a trial of the OX40 agonist ivuxolimab. The origin of this receptor is an adult with an advanced solid tumor such as melanoma, head and neck, liver or kidney cancer. The gene calls are TRBV6-6 and TRBJ1-5; 10 nucleotides match TRBD1. CDR3 sequence reads: CASIGTGDEPQHF. CDR3 sequence (DNA): TGTGCCAGCATTGGGACAGGGGATGAGCCCCAGCATTTT.